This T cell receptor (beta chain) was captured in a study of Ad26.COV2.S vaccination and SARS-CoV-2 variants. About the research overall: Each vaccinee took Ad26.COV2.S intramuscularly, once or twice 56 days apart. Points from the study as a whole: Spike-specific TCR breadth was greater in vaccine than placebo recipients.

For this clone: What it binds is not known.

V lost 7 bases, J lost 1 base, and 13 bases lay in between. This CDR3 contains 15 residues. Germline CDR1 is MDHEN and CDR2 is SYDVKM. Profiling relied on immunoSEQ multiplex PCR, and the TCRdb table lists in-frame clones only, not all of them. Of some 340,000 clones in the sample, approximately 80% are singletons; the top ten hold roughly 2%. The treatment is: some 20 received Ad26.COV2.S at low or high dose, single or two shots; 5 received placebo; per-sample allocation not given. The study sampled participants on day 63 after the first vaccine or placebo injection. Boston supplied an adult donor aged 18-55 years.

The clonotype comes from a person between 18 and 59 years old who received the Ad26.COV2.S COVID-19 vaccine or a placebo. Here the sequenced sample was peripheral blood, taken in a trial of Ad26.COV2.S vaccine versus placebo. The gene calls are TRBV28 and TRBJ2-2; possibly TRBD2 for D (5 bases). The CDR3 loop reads CASTSLGRNTGELFF. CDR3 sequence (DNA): TGTGCCAGCACTTCCTTGGGGAGGAACACCGGGGAGCTGTTTTTT.